Following are 28 T cell receptor beta chains from one sample sequenced in a study of regulatory T cells in long-lasting Graves disease. The time point here: newly diagnosed GD, antithyroid drugs for less than 3 months. Isolated PBMC RNA provided the starting material for the TCR library. Arm-PCR of CDR3 regions and iRepertoire HTBI primers were the basis on which TCR beta libraries were built. TCRdb reanalysed the multiplex PCR reads using MiXCR and keeps one entry per CDR3 protein. The sample carries 400,000 to 500,000 distinct CDR3 sequences, 11% to 15% recorded once. The sample also formed part of further work on T cells in Graves' hyperthyroidism and ophthalmopathy.

The specimen comprised peripheral blood mononuclear cells (PBMCs), sampled at new diagnosis, from a patient treated with antithyroid drugs. Receptor source: a woman aged 50 to 60 with Graves disease.

This chain joins TRBV18 and TRBJ1-2; D gene unclear. CDR1 and CDR2 (germline): KGHSH, LQKENI. The length of the CDR3 is 15 residues. V was cut by 0 bases and J by 0 bases, with 8 bases left in between. The CDR3 loop reads CASSPPARTNYGYTF. CDR3 coding DNA: TGTGCCAGCTCACCACCGGCCAGGACTAACTATGGCTACACCTTC.

At least ten counts were recorded for this clonotype. This chain joins TRBV5-1 and TRBJ1-4; 8 bases fit TRBD1. J was trimmed by 5 bases and V by 3 bases; bases with no gene match: 6. This CDR3 contains 15 residues. CDR1 and CDR2 from the germline V gene are SGHRS and YFSETQ. The CDR3 coding sequence is TGCGCCAGCAGCTCCCAGGGGGCGAAGAATGAAAAACTGTTTTTT. The encoded protein is CASSSQGAKNEKLFF.

Ten or more counts support this clonotype. The CDR3 sequence: CASSSASAFFYEQYF. The CDR3 DNA sequence: TGTGCCAGCAGTTCTGCTAGCGCCTTCTTCTACGAGCAGTACTTC. V usage is TRBV28 and J usage is TRBJ2-7, with D possibly matching TRBD2 (6 bases). The CDR3 is 15 amino acids. With 4 bases removed from V and 3 bases from J, the gap between germline ends came to 16 bases. Germline V gene data show CDR1 as MDHEN and CDR2 as SYDVKM.

At least ten counts were recorded for this clonotype. The rearrangement uses TRBV3-1 and TRBJ1-4; 9 bases fit TRBD1. This CDR3 is 19 amino acids long. After removal of 4 bases from V and 7 bases from J, the junction contained 19 bases not matched to a gene. In germline, CDR1 is LGHDT, CDR2 YNNKEL (reference sequence). The CDR3 DNA follows: TGTGCCAGCAGCCTAGCGACCGGGACAGGGTTTGTAAGCGGTGAAAAACTGTTTTTT. Protein product: CASSLATGTGFVSGEKLFF. Supplemented by reference TRBV3-1 and TRBJ1-4, the full variable domain reads DTAVSQTPKYLVTQMGNDKSIKCEQNLGHDTMYWYKQDSKKFLKIMFSYNNKELIINETVPNRFSPKSPDKAHLNLHINSLELGDSAVYFCASSLATGTGFVSGEKLFFGSGTQLSVL.

This clonotype was recorded many times. The chain combines TRBV5-1 with TRBJ2-1, with D possibly being TRBD1 (5 bases). The CDR3 has 16 residues. Between the trimmed V and J ends, which lost 4 bases and 9 bases, there was a span of 23 bases. CDR1 and CDR2 (germline): SGHRS, YFSETQ. CDR3: CASSLGQGSPGIEQFF. DNA for the CDR3: TGCGCCAGCAGCCTGGGGCAGGGTTCCCCAGGCATTGAGCAGTTCTTC.

This clonotype was seen only a few times. The junction and the germline gene differ at one end; a read error may be behind it. The rearrangement links TRBV6-2 or TRBV6-3 to TRBJ2-7; 7 bases align to TRBD1. The CDR3 length is 15 residues. Per germline, CDR1 MNHEY and CDR2 SVGEGT. The CDR3 spells CAGSYTGQVGHEQYF. The DNA of the CDR3 is TGTGCCGGCAGTTATACAGGACAGGTTGGCCACGAGCAGTACTTC.

This clonotype was picked up many times. The J gene is TRBJ1-5, the V gene TRBV6-1, with D tentatively TRBD1 (6 bases). The V gene lost 6 bases and the J gene lost 1 base, with 10 bases spanning the gap. Per the germline V gene, CDR1 is MNHNS and CDR2 is SASEGT. The CDR3 sequence is 14 residues long. The CDR3 nucleotides read TGTGCCAGCAGCGGACAGCTGAGCAATCAGCCCCAGCATTTT. Translating it yields CASSGQLSNQPQHF.

This clonotype was recorded many times. The CDR3 DNA reads TGTGCCAGCAGCTTGACTTTAGGGGCCCCTCACAATGAGCAGTTCTTC. This codes for CASSLTLGAPHNEQFF. The rearrangement uses TRBV7-9 and TRBJ2-1, with D perhaps TRBD1 (5 bases). Germline assignment: CDR1 SEHNR and CDR2 FQNEAQ (reference sequence). The CDR3 runs to 16 residues. Trimming removed 3 bases from V and 5 bases from J, with 17 bases in between.

Ten or more counts support this clonotype. The chain joins TRBV5-1 to TRBJ2-1; 13 nucleotides match TRBD2. Germline trimming cut 4 bases from V and 9 bases from J; bases unmatched to any gene: 10. CDR1 is SGHRS and CDR2 is YFSETQ in the germline V gene. This CDR3 contains 16 residues. Here the CDR3 DNA reads TGCGCCAGCAGCCTCACTAGCGGGAGGGCCCTCACTGAGCAGTTCTTC. Translation gives CASSLTSGRALTEQFF.

This clonotype has ten or more counts. V gene TRBV3-1 combines with J gene TRBJ2-7; D unclear. Germline CDR1 LGHDT, CDR2 YNNKEL (reference sequence). This CDR3 has 11 residues. V lost 5 bases and J 6 bases, leaving 8 bases between the germline ends. The CDR3 DNA reads TGTGCCAGCAGCACCCCTCGCGAGCAGTACTTC. Its protein product is CASSTPREQYF.

This clonotype was recorded at least ten times. The chain couples TRBV11-2 to TRBJ2-7, with D perhaps matching TRBD2 (6 bases). This CDR3 region has 14 residues. CDR1 is SGHAT, CDR2 FQNNGV, per germline. V was clipped by 0 bases and J by 3 bases, with 9 bases between them. As DNA, the CDR3 is TGTGCCAGCAGCTTAGATGCGGGGTACTACGAGCAGTACTTC. As protein: CASSLDAGYYEQYF.

The chain links TRBV5-1 to TRBJ2-4; TRBD2 aligns across 10 bases. The V gene end was trimmed by 4 bases and the J gene end by 9 bases; junction bases not matched to a gene: 10. The CDR3 is 15 amino acids. The V gene's germline CDR1 is SGHRS and CDR2 YFSETQ. CDR3 sequence: CASSAASGRGGIQYF. For the CDR3, the DNA is TGCGCCAGCAGCGCGGCGAGCGGGAGGGGAGGCATTCAGTACTTC.

The chain combines TRBV11-2 with TRBJ2-5; maybe TRBD2 (7 bases). The CDR3 sequence is 16 residues long. The germline gives CDR1 SGHAT, CDR2 FQNNGV. Between the trimmed V and J ends, which lost 5 bases and 5 bases, there was a span of 21 bases. CDR3 in DNA: TGTGCCAGCAGCCCCGAAGGGGGGGAGAGGGTTGAGACCCAGTACTTC. Translation gives CASSPEGGERVETQYF.

The chain combines TRBV5-1 with TRBJ2-1, with 14 positions matching TRBD2. CDR3 length: 20 residues. The V and J ends lost 4 bases and 0 bases, in that order; junction bases with no gene match: 12. Germline assignment: CDR1 SGHRS and CDR2 YFSETQ. The CDR3 reads CASSREPGLAGDTSYNEQFF. In nucleotides, the CDR3 is TGCGCCAGCAGCAGAGAACCGGGACTAGCGGGAGACACCTCCTACAATGAGCAGTTCTTC.

A few counts support this clonotype. The V gene is TRBV7-9, the J gene TRBJ2-1; D gene uncertain. Germline V gene sequence: CDR1 SEHNR, CDR2 FQNEAQ (reference sequence). Trimming left V 2 bases short and J 5 bases short, with 7 bases between. The CDR3 is 13 amino acids. The CDR3 DNA follows: TGTGCCAGCAGCTTACTGGGGAACAATGAGCAGTTCTTC. Translating gives CASSLLGNNEQFF. Based on the CDR3 plus reference TRBV7-9 and TRBJ2-1, the full variable domain is DTGVSQNPRHKITKRGQNVTFRCDPISEHNRLYWYRQTLGQGPEFLTYFQNEAQLEKSRLLSDRFSAERPKGSFSTLEIQRTEQGDSAMYLCASSLLGNNEQFFGPGTRLTVL.

This clonotype was seen many times. The chain employs TRBV7-9 and TRBJ2-3; D perhaps matches TRBD1 (6 bases). The CDR3 is made up of 13 amino acids. V lost 7 bases and J 5 bases, leaving 13 bases between the germline ends. Per germline, CDR1 SEHNR and CDR2 FQNEAQ (reference sequence). CDR3 sequence: CASTELTGDTQYF. CDR3 coding DNA: TGTGCCAGCACCGAACTGACAGGAGATACGCAGTATTTT. The full variable domain, completed using reference TRBV7-9 and TRBJ2-3, is DTGVSQNPRHKITKRGQNVTFRCDPISEHNRLYWYRQTLGQGPEFLTYFQNEAQLEKSRLLSDRFSAERPKGSFSTLEIQRTEQGDSAMYLCASTELTGDTQYFGPGTRLTVL.

In its sample, this clonotype was seen many times. This chain links TRBV7-6 with TRBJ2-3; D gene ambiguous. V lost 7 bases to trimming and J lost 2 bases, with 16 bases between them. Germline values: CDR1 SGHVS, CDR2 FNYEAQ. CDR3 length: 15 amino acids. The CDR3, as DNA: TGTGCCAGCACAGAAATGGATTACTACACAGATACGCAGTATTTT. Its translation is CASTEMDYYTDTQYF. Looking up the rest from reference TRBV7-6 and TRBJ2-3 gives the full variable domain: GAGVSQSPRYKVTKRGQDVALRCDPISGHVSLYWYRQALGQGPEFLTYFNYEAQQDKSGLPNDRFSAERPEGSISTLTIQRTEQRDSAMYRCASTEMDYYTDTQYFGPGTRLTVL.

This clonotype was seen repeatedly, ten times or more. This rearrangement joins TRBV27 to TRBJ1-5; D gene unclear. Germline V lookup: CDR1 MNHEY, CDR2 SMNVEV (reference sequence). The CDR3 totals 14 residues. Trimming left V 6 bases short and J 5 bases short, with 14 bases between. The CDR3 is CASRTALGDQPQHF. CDR3 nucleotide sequence: TGTGCCAGCAGAACGGCCCTCGGAGATCAGCCCCAGCATTTT.

This clonotype was seen repeatedly, ten times or more. The gene calls are TRBV6-1 and TRBJ1-5; D remains ambiguous. This CDR3 is 14 amino acids long. From germline, CDR1 is MNHNS and CDR2 SASEGT. Trimming pared 6 bases from V and 6 bases from J, leaving 15 bases between. CDR3 DNA: TGTGCCAGCAGCGACCAAGGTAGTTCTCAGCCCCAGCATTTT. This gives the protein CASSDQGSSQPQHF.

In this sample, this clonotype turned up many times. V usage is TRBV20-1 and J usage is TRBJ2-7, with 11 nucleotides matching TRBD2. Unmatched junction bases numbered 11, after V lost 6 bases and J lost 4 bases. CDR3 length equals 15 residues. Germline loops: CDR1 DFQATT, CDR2 SNEGSKA (reference sequence). The CDR3 DNA reads TGCAGTGCCGACACGAATCTAGCGGGAGGTTACGAGCAGTACTTC. It specifies CSADTNLAGGYEQYF.

This rearrangement joins TRBV7-9 to TRBJ2-2; 9 nucleotides align to TRBD1. Germline V gene data show CDR1 as SEHNR and CDR2 as FQNEAQ (reference sequence). The CDR3 extends over 17 amino acids. V lost 5 bases, J lost 5 bases, and 12 bases stayed unmatched. The CDR3 nucleotides read TGTGCCAGCAGCCACCGGGACAGGGTAGAGTGGACCGGGGAGCTGTTTTTT. Translation gives CASSHRDRVEWTGELFF.

The chain uses TRBV7-9 and TRBJ2-1; the D gene is possibly TRBD1 (5 bases). Trimming cost V 5 bases and J 8 bases, with 16 bases left between them. The CDR3 is made up of 14 amino acids. CDR1 SEHNR and CDR2 FQNEAQ come from the germline V gene (reference sequence). Written as DNA, the CDR3 is TGTGCCAGCAGCCTAGGGGCCAGGGTTGATGAGCAGTTCTTC. This codes for CASSLGARVDEQFF.

This clonotype has ten or more counts. The chain joins TRBV28 to TRBJ1-4; the D is unclear. V gave up 6 bases and J gave up 0 bases, with 11 bases separating them. The CDR3 length is 15 residues. Germline lookup yields CDR1 MDHEN and CDR2 SYDVKM. The CDR3: CASSPSRSTNEKLFF. CDR3 nucleotide sequence: TGTGCCAGCAGCCCTAGTCGCTCAACTAATGAAAAACTGTTTTTT.

This clonotype was counted ten times or more. V gene TRBV6-1 combines with J gene TRBJ2-1; 7 bases align to TRBD1. In germline, CDR1 is MNHNS, CDR2 SASEGT. The CDR3 consists of 15 residues. Unmatched junction bases numbered 10, after V lost 6 bases and J lost 5 bases. Written as DNA, the CDR3 is TGTGCCAGCAGCACGGACAGGATAATGAACAATGAGCAGTTCTTC. This translates into CASSTDRIMNNEQFF.

At least ten counts were recorded for this clonotype. This chain joins TRBV28 and TRBJ2-7; D is ambiguous. V lost 8 bases to trimming and J lost 2 bases, with 10 bases between them. CDR1 and CDR2 (germline): MDHEN, SYDVKM. The CDR3 covers 12 residues. The CDR3 sequence: CASGVFAYEQYF. The CDR3 DNA is TGTGCCAGCGGGGTTTTCGCCTACGAGCAGTACTTC. The full variable domain, with the rest looked up from reference TRBV28 and TRBJ2-7, is DVKVTQSSRYLVKRTGEKVFLECVQDMDHENMFWYRQDPGLGLRLIYFSYDVKMKEKGDIPEGYSVSREKKERFSLILESASTNQTSMYLCASGVFAYEQYFGPGTRLTVT.

Ten or more counts support this clonotype. The chain has TRBV20-1 and TRBJ2-7; 9 bases line up with TRBD1. J was trimmed by 3 bases and V by 3 bases; bases with no gene match: 3. This CDR3 spans 13 amino acids. Per germline, CDR1 DFQATT and CDR2 SNEGSKA (reference sequence). The DNA of the CDR3 is TGCAGTGCTAGGTGGGACAGGGACTACGAGCAGTACTTC. The encoded protein is CSARWDRDYEQYF.

There are a few counts of this clonotype. V gene TRBV9 combines with J gene TRBJ2-3, with 10 bases lining up with TRBD2. Germline lookup yields CDR1 SGDLS and CDR2 YYNGEE. With 2 bases clipped from V and 1 base from J, the junction kept 4 bases outside the gene matches. There are 16 residues in the CDR3. CDR3 sequence: CASSVGTSDGTDTQYF. CDR3 bases: TGTGCCAGCAGCGTTGGGACTAGCGACGGCACAGATACGCAGTATTTT.

At least ten counts were recorded for this clonotype. This chain uses TRBV11-2 with TRBJ2-7; possibly TRBD1 for D (5 bases). Trimming cost V 1 base and J 0 bases, with 10 bases left between them. CDR1 and CDR2 (germline): SGHAT, FQNNGV. This CDR3 comprises 15 residues. CDR3 in DNA: TGTGCCAGCAGCTTAGGTGCAGACAGCTCCTACGAGCAGTACTTC. Translating it yields CASSLGADSSYEQYF.